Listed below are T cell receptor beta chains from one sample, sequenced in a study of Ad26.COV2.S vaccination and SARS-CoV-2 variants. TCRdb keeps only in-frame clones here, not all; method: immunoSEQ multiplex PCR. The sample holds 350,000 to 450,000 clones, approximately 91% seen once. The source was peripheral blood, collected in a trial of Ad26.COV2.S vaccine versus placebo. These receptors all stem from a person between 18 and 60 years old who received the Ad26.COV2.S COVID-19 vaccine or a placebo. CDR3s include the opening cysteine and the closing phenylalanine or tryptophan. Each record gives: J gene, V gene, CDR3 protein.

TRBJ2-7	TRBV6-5	CASTATRVGEQYF
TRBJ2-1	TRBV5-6	CASQKLGVDRSYNEQFF
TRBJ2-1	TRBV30	CAWSPRGAREQFF
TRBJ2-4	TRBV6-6	CASSPRVGSRIGGIQYF
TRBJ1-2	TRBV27	CASSLSVTNYGYTF
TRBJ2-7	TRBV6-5	CASKRGGDFAYEQYF
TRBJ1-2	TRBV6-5	CASRTTPREDGYTF
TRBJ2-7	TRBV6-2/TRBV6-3	CASSLWSGRFQSSYEQYF
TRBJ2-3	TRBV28	CASSSGGGLITDTQYF
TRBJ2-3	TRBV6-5	CASSLQGVGTDTQYF
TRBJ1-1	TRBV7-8	CASSLAGVNTEAFF
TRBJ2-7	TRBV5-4	CASSSGTVRYEQYF
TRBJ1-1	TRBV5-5	CASSVQGDTEAFF
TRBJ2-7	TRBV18	CASSLDARGSYEQYF
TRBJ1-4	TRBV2	CASTRNRAGNEKLFF
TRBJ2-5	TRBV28	CASSPPNVGVLAETQYF
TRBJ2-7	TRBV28	CASSSGQGYEQYF
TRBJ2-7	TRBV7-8	CASSPSGREGTYEQYF
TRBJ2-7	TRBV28	CASSSRRDVYSYEQYF
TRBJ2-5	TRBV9	CASSVGIQETQYF
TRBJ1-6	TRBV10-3	CAMGQAVNSPLHF
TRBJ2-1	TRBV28	CASSSGVLGSYNEQFF
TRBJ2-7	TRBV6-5	CASSLQWDSPYEQYF
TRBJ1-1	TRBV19	CASSRQGVNTEAFF
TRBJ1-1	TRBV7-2	CASSETGGRTEAFF
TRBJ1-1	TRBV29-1	CSVVGPTYEAFF
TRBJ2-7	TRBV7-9	CASSSTGVEQYF
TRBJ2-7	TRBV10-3	CAISEGPSERYEQYF
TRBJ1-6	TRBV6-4	CASSATGVNNSPLHF
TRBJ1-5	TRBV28	CASSLSHRVHQPQHF
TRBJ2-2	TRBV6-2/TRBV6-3	CASSYAGELFF